The T cell receptor beta chain under discussion was sequenced for a study of CD8+ T cells in alopecia areata. PBMCs, the starting material, were the source of sorted CD4+ and CD8+ T cells. The authors extracted RNA and reverse transcribed it into cDNA as the sequencing template. Here immunoSEQ multiplex PCR was the method, and the copy in TCRdb shows in-frame clones only, minus some. Seen here are 150,000 or so clones, about 60% observed once, and the top ten hold under 7.5%. This clonotype was sampled from a human donor with alopecia areata. The source material was CD4+ T cells sorted from blood, sampled at week 0.

The DNA of the CDR3 is TGTGCCATTCAACAGGAGGATGGCTACACCTTC. This sequence encodes CAIQQEDGYTF. The V gene is TRBV10-3, the J gene TRBJ1-2; TRBD1 might be the D (5 bases). Germline V CDR1 and CDR2: ENHRY, SYGVKD. The CDR3 has 11 residues. V lost 9 bases, J lost 6 bases, and 11 bases lay in between.